A selection of T cell receptor beta chains follows, all from one sample in a study of OX40 agonist ivuxolimab in advanced cancers. Repertoires were generated with immunoSEQ multiplex PCR, while TCRdb's copy carries only in-frame clones and drops some. The table lists tens of thousands of clones, 80% to 90% of them singletons. The source was CD4+ or CD8+ T cells sorted from blood, collected in a trial of the OX40 agonist ivuxolimab. The receptors shown here come from an adult with an advanced solid tumor such as melanoma, head and neck, liver or kidney cancer. Each CDR3 is given with its conserved first and last residue. The order of the fields is CDR3 protein, V gene, J gene, CDR3 length, clone size. Some rows mark clone size as missing; the rest say once, few, many or name a class of expanded clone.

CDR3aa: CASRKTGGETQYF; v_gene: TRBV11-1; j_gene: TRBJ2-5; len: 13; abundance: few
CDR3aa: CASSLGETQYF; v_gene: TRBV27; j_gene: TRBJ2-5; len: 11; abundance: NA
CDR3aa: CASKSTRGQGNSPLHF; v_gene: TRBV11-2; j_gene: TRBJ1-6; len: 16; abundance: NA
CDR3aa: CADGAGASGGGDTQYF; v_gene: TRBV6-4; j_gene: TRBJ2-3; len: 16; abundance: NA
CDR3aa: CASGANRGFVYGYTF; v_gene: TRBV6-5; j_gene: TRBJ1-2; len: 15; abundance: NA
CDR3aa: CASSLNRGFTGELFF; v_gene: TRBV7-2; j_gene: TRBJ2-2; len: 15; abundance: NA
CDR3aa: CAWSVLSAASLHF; v_gene: TRBV30; j_gene: TRBJ1-6; len: 13; abundance: few
CDR3aa: CASSQGLAGASTDTQYF; v_gene: TRBV18; j_gene: TRBJ2-3; len: 17; abundance: NA
CDR3aa: CASSTPTGYSNQPQHF; v_gene: TRBV28; j_gene: TRBJ1-5; len: 16; abundance: NA
CDR3aa: CTSSQDLAGVDTQYF; v_gene: TRBV1; j_gene: TRBJ2-3; len: 15; abundance: once
CDR3aa: CASSPRTGANQPQHF; v_gene: TRBV7-2; j_gene: TRBJ1-5; len: 15; abundance: NA
CDR3aa: CASSRTGISETQYF; v_gene: TRBV7-9; j_gene: TRBJ2-5; len: 14; abundance: NA
CDR3aa: CASNSPRDSGNTIYF; v_gene: TRBV19; j_gene: TRBJ1-3; len: 15; abundance: once
CDR3aa: CASSVGAGINEKLFF; v_gene: TRBV9; j_gene: TRBJ1-4; len: 15; abundance: NA
CDR3aa: CASSLTPPGTGVGELFF; v_gene: TRBV7-3; j_gene: TRBJ2-2; len: 17; abundance: NA
CDR3aa: CASKGRVDEQYF; v_gene: TRBV19; j_gene: TRBJ2-7; len: 12; abundance: few
CDR3aa: CASHFSGANVLTF; v_gene: TRBV10-2; j_gene: TRBJ2-6; len: 13; abundance: NA
CDR3aa: CASSYSRRAADTQYF; v_gene: TRBV6-6; j_gene: TRBJ2-3; len: 15; abundance: NA
CDR3aa: CATSRDSLSNQPQHF; v_gene: TRBV15; j_gene: TRBJ1-5; len: 15; abundance: once
CDR3aa: CASSQSNGQGDGYTF; v_gene: TRBV4-1; j_gene: TRBJ1-2; len: 15; abundance: few
CDR3aa: CASSSGLVSYEQYF; v_gene: TRBV7-9; j_gene: TRBJ2-7; len: 14; abundance: NA
CDR3aa: CASSSITGIEKLFF; v_gene: TRBV19; j_gene: TRBJ1-4; len: 14; abundance: NA
CDR3aa: CASSQALGYEQYF; v_gene: TRBV5-1; j_gene: TRBJ2-7; len: 13; abundance: NA
CDR3aa: CASSFTGGINEQYF; v_gene: TRBV28; j_gene: TRBJ2-7; len: 14; abundance: NA
CDR3aa: CASRRQGTISYEQYF; v_gene: TRBV28; j_gene: TRBJ2-7; len: 15; abundance: NA
CDR3aa: CASSYGPYSNQPQHF; v_gene: TRBV7-2; j_gene: TRBJ1-5; len: 15; abundance: NA
CDR3aa: CASSYSMVGGTPEAFF; v_gene: TRBV6-6; j_gene: TRBJ1-1; len: 16; abundance: NA
CDR3aa: CASQIAPAYEQYF; v_gene: TRBV6-6; j_gene: TRBJ2-7; len: 13; abundance: NA
CDR3aa: CASSSGLENTEAFF; v_gene: TRBV7-3; j_gene: TRBJ1-1; len: 14; abundance: NA
CDR3aa: CASSPQRRPGGNSYEQYF; v_gene: TRBV18; j_gene: TRBJ2-7; len: 18; abundance: NA
CDR3aa: CASSPILAGGSETQYF; v_gene: TRBV28; j_gene: TRBJ2-5; len: 16; abundance: NA
CDR3aa: CASGQASVWGSGANVLTF; v_gene: TRBV5-4; j_gene: TRBJ2-6; len: 18; abundance: NA
CDR3aa: CASSTWADNTEAFF; v_gene: TRBV19; j_gene: TRBJ1-1; len: 14; abundance: NA
CDR3aa: CASSVGQDYEQYF; v_gene: TRBV6-1; j_gene: TRBJ2-7; len: 13; abundance: NA
CDR3aa: CASSLDGNQPQHF; v_gene: TRBV7-6; j_gene: TRBJ1-5; len: 13; abundance: NA
CDR3aa: CASSVGQGSSYNEQFF; v_gene: TRBV9; j_gene: TRBJ2-1; len: 16; abundance: NA
CDR3aa: CASSQGVNTEAFF; v_gene: TRBV7-9; j_gene: TRBJ1-1; len: 13; abundance: NA
CDR3aa: CASSPPGTGAHGYTF; v_gene: TRBV6-1; j_gene: TRBJ1-2; len: 15; abundance: NA
CDR3aa: CASSKEWGIPYEQYF; v_gene: TRBV21-1; j_gene: TRBJ2-7; len: 15; abundance: once
CDR3aa: CAWSADRGPGQPQHF; v_gene: TRBV30; j_gene: TRBJ1-5; len: 15; abundance: NA
CDR3aa: CASSAGDRGDEQFF; v_gene: TRBV9; j_gene: TRBJ2-1; len: 14; abundance: NA
CDR3aa: CASSQLLRDRSYNEQFF; v_gene: TRBV14; j_gene: TRBJ2-1; len: 17; abundance: NA
CDR3aa: CASSLRDSPLHF; v_gene: TRBV5-4; j_gene: TRBJ1-6; len: 12; abundance: few
CDR3aa: CASSATGGRNTEAFF; v_gene: TRBV9; j_gene: TRBJ1-1; len: 15; abundance: NA
CDR3aa: CASSLEAGVEAFF; v_gene: TRBV28; j_gene: TRBJ1-1; len: 13; abundance: once
CDR3aa: CASSTLRQGRSYGYTF; v_gene: TRBV11-2; j_gene: TRBJ1-2; len: 16; abundance: NA
CDR3aa: CASSYLGRLINSPLHF; v_gene: TRBV6-5; j_gene: TRBJ1-6; len: 16; abundance: NA
CDR3aa: CASSLGSPGVYEQYF; v_gene: TRBV7-2; j_gene: TRBJ2-7; len: 15; abundance: once